This TCR beta chain was observed in a study of T cell clonality in common variable immunodeficiency. Method: immunoSEQ multiplex PCR; TCRdb's copy keeps in-frame clones and lacks some. The record shows 14,000 or so clones for this sample, with no singletons present. Comments on this clone: Antigen unknown. The read halts 3 residues ahead of the CDR3 end, with the missing end drawn from the germline J gene.

The V segment lost 0 bases and the J segment 2 bases; nucleotides outside the gene matches: 7. CDR3 length: 17 residues. Germline V CDR1 and CDR2: SGHRS, YFSETQ. Findings and limits, study-wide: Fewer deletions and N-nucleotide insertions were reportedly seen in common variable immunodeficiency TCR beta sequences.

The material sequenced was peripheral blood mononuclear cells. The origin of this receptor is a human donor with common variable immunodeficiency. V is TRBV5-1 and J is TRBJ2-1, with 8 bases identical to TRBD2. The CDR3: CASSLGLAGTPYNEQFF. The sequenced CDR3 bases are TGCGCCAGCAGCTTGGGGTTAGCGGGGACTCCCTACAATGAG.